The sequence of this TCR beta chain was determined in a study of T cells in Graves' hyperthyroidism and ophthalmopathy. Amplified TCR beta CDR3 regions came from RNA transcripts. RT-PCR in the first round (using the HTBI primer set) targeted the TCR CDR3. TCRdb ran MiXCR on the multiplex PCR reads and lists one entry per CDR3 protein. The sample lists 490,000 or so distinct CDR3 sequences, 22% occurring once. Lactation, pregnancy, other autoimmune disease or uncontrolled infection led to exclusion of patients. The CDR3 totals 16 residues. The germline V gene has CDR1 MGHDK and CDR2 SYGVNS. V lost 1 base and J lost 3; bases outside the gene matches: 6.

Source material: blood. V and J are TRBV25-1 and TRBJ1-3; 7 nucleotides align to TRBD1. The sequence was collected from an older woman with Graves' ophthalmopathy. CDR3 sequence: CASSESDRELGNTIYF. The CDR3 DNA follows: TGTGCCAGCAGTGAATCTGACAGGGAACTTGGAAACACCATATATTTT.